Reported below is one T cell receptor (beta chain). There are 13 residues in the CDR3. In germline, CDR1 is SGHTA, CDR2 FQGTGA. Trimming shortened V by 3 bases and J by 4 bases, and 8 bases separated the two germline ends. The data were obtained in a study of shared clonotypes between healthy human individuals. This table comes from immunoSEQ multiplex PCR, and its TCRdb copy is limited to in-frame clones, with some not included. This sample has some 580,000 clones, with around 97% found just once. CD4+ cell separation produced CD45RA+ naive and CD45RA-negative memory subsets. The sequencing sample was made of naive CD4+ T cells sorted from blood. Subset defined: CD45RA+ positively selected. The TCR was taken from a woman between 25 and 40 years old in good health. The chain combines TRBV7-3 with TRBJ2-3, with D uncertain. DNA for the CDR3: TGTGCCAGCAGCTTGACACTCGCAGATACGCAGTATTTT. Residues: CASSLTLADTQYF.